These T cell receptor beta chains were read from a single sample in a study of blood T cell repertoires in COVID-19. Libraries were prepared by immunoSEQ multiplex PCR; TCRdb keeps only in-frame clonotypes and omits some of them. The repertoire holds some 260,000 clones, with 80% to 90% as singletons. Sequenced input: PBMCs or T cells enriched from blood (not recorded which). These receptors came from a man aged 30 to 45 with acute COVID-19. The CDR3 runs from the conserved cysteine through the conserved F or W. The D gene is left open where the match is weak. The listing skips clone size in some rows; elsewhere it reads once, few, many or a size class.

cdr3_aa cdr3_nt d_call clone_size j_call v_call
CASSIIRGSSYNSPLHF TGTGCCAGCAGCATAATCCGCGGCAGCTCCTATAATTCACCCCTCCACTTT . . TRBJ1-6 TRBV5-8
CASSPFRGQVNTEAFF TGTGCCAGCAGCCCCTTTCGGGGTCAGGTGAACACTGAAGCTTTCTTT . . TRBJ1-1 TRBV11-2
CASSPLQVGQPQHF TGTGCCAGCTCACCACTCCAGGTGGGTCAGCCCCAGCATTTT . once TRBJ1-5 TRBV18
CASSAGTGGSLFF TGCGCCAGCAGCGCCGGGACAGGGGGTAGTCTGTTTTTT TRBD1 . TRBJ1-4 TRBV4-3
CASEGDTGELFF TGTGCCAGCGAAGGGGACACCGGGGAGCTGTTTTTT . . TRBJ2-2 TRBV6-5
CASSQLTGYGYTF TGTGCCAGCAGCCAACTCACGGGTTATGGCTACACCTTC . once TRBJ1-2 TRBV11-2
CASSIESGPRAFF TGTGCCAGTAGTATAGAGTCTGGGCCAAGGGCTTTCTTT . . TRBJ1-1 TRBV19
CSVSWTGRTGELFF TGCAGCGTTTCCTGGACAGGGAGAACCGGGGAGCTGTTTTTT TRBD1 . TRBJ2-2 TRBV29-1
CASSYGTSGYNEQFF TGTGCCAGCAGTTATGGGACTAGCGGTTACAATGAGCAGTTCTTC TRBD2 . TRBJ2-1 TRBV6-5
CASSQEGGLGSPLHF TGCGCCAGCAGCCAAGAAGGCGGCTTGGGTTCACCCCTCCACTTT . . TRBJ1-6 TRBV4-1
CASSRGIAEETQYF TGTGCCAGCAGCCGGGGGATTGCAGAAGAGACCCAGTACTTC . . TRBJ2-5 TRBV11-1
CASSQGERGTEAFF TGCGCCAGCAGCCAAGGGGAGCGAGGGACTGAAGCTTTCTTT . . TRBJ1-1 TRBV4-1
CASSYLPPSGRSYNEQFF TGTGCCAGCAGCTACCTCCCACCTAGCGGGCGAAGCTACAATGAGCAGTTCTTC TRBD2 . TRBJ2-1 TRBV5-1
CASNEGAGGFGEAFF TGTGCCAGCAATGAGGGGGCAGGGGGTTTCGGTGAAGCTTTCTTT TRBD1 few TRBJ1-1 TRBV2
CASSYSSGLAGEPTYNEQFF TGTGCCAGCAGTTACTCGAGTGGGCTAGCGGGAGAACCTACCTACAATGAGCAGTTCTTC TRBD2 . TRBJ2-1 TRBV6-2/TRBV6-3
CASSSLAGVNTGELFF TGTGCCAGCAGCTCTCTAGCGGGGGTGAACACCGGGGAGCTGTTTTTT TRBD2 . TRBJ2-2 TRBV7-6
CASEPGQATSPLHF TGTGCCAGTGAACCGGGACAGGCCACCTCACCCCTCCACTTT TRBD1 . TRBJ1-6 TRBV19
CASSFPGTGNTEAFF TGTGCCAGCAGTTTTCCGGGGACAGGGAACACTGAAGCTTTCTTT TRBD1 . TRBJ1-1 TRBV7-9
CASSEYRDRGGEKLFF TGTGCCAGCAGTGAATATAGGGACAGGGGAGGTGAAAAACTGTTTTTT TRBD1 . TRBJ1-4 TRBV6-1
CASSSPGQLYGYTF TGTGCCAGCAGTTCGCCGGGACAGCTATATGGCTACACCTTC TRBD1 . TRBJ1-2 TRBV6-5
CASSQVRGGTEAFF TGTGCCAGCAGCCAAGTACGGGGGGGCACTGAAGCTTTCTTT . . TRBJ1-1 TRBV14
CASSSSGVADTQYF TGTGCCAGCAGCTCTAGCGGGGTGGCAGATACGCAGTATTTT TRBD2 few TRBJ2-3 TRBV7-9
CASSPPDRRSSGNTIYF TGTGCCAGCTCACCACCGGACAGGCGATCCTCTGGAAACACCATATATTTT TRBD1 . TRBJ1-3 TRBV18
CASSLLYGYTF TGTGCCAGCAGCCTACTTTATGGCTACACCTTC . . TRBJ1-2 TRBV28
CASSWGGLREKLFF TGTGCCAGCAGTTGGGGGGGGCTTCGGGAAAAACTGTTTTTT . . TRBJ1-4 TRBV28
CASSTLSEQFF TGTGCCAGCAGCACCTTGAGTGAGCAGTTCTTC . . TRBJ2-1 TRBV28
CASRRDSPNQPQHF TGTGCCAGCAGAAGGGACTCCCCGAATCAGCCCCAGCATTTT . . TRBJ1-5 TRBV6-5
CSAGQGNEQFF TGCAGTGCTGGACAGGGGAATGAGCAGTTCTTC TRBD1 . TRBJ2-1 TRBV20-1
CASGQGFTDTQYF TGTGCTAGTGGACAGGGTTTCACAGATACGCAGTATTTT . . TRBJ2-3 TRBV12-5
CASWDSDYQETQYF TGTGCCAGCTGGGACAGTGATTACCAAGAGACCCAGTACTTC TRBD1 once TRBJ2-5 TRBV2
CASSPSEGAFETQYF TGTGCCAGCAGCCCATCGGAGGGGGCGTTCGAGACCCAGTACTTC . . TRBJ2-5 TRBV9
CASSEQINYGYTF TGTGCCAGCAGTGAACAGATTAACTATGGCTACACCTTC . . TRBJ1-2 TRBV25-1